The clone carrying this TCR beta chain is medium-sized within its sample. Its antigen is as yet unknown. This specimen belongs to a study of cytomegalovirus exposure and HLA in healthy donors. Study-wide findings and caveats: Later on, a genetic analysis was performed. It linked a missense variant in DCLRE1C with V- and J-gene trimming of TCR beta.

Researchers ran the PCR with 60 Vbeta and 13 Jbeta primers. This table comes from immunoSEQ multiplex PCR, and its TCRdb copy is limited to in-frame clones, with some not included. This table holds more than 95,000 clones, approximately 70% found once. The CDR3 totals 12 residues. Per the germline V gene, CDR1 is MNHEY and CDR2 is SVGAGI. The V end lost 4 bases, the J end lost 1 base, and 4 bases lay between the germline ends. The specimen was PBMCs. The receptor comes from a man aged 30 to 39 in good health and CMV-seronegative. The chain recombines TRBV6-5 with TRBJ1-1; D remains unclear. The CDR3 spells CASSSGNTEAFF. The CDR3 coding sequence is TGTGCCAGCAGTTCAGGGAACACTGAAGCTTTCTTT.